Included here is one T cell receptor (beta chain) sequence, with context. Its antigen specificity is not known. Sequence at one end of the junction differs from germline and may be a read error. This sample was included in a study of T cell repertoires in cytomegalovirus infection (dated 2019 in TCRdb). Background for the entire study: Donor HLA type was relevant to the analysis, as public TCR beta signatures indicated carriage of CMV infection together with the matching HLA type. Beyond this particular receptor, the publication reports: In the ex vivo response, HLA-C-restricted CMV-specific TCR beta clonotypes were dominant, and in two of eight donors the single most frequent clonotype came from this HLA-C-restricted group. In both this cohort and an independent approximately 400-donor cohort, the cumulative frequency of public TCR beta family members distinguished carriers of CMV infection plus the relevant HLA type.

This sample was sequenced with an Illumina HiSeq 1500. TCRdb itself trimmed the public reads at Q25 with fastp, ran MiXCR and retained productive beta chains. Rows matching on CDR3 protein sequence are summarized as one entry with the most common DNA and genes. The sample table contains 300,000 to 400,000 distinct CDR3 sequences; only one count was recorded for more than 9% of them. Of the sample, over 3.5% falls within the top ten clones. Taken from cysteine to phenylalanine, the CDR3 has 16 residues. Kept here is only the CDR3 DNA, which spans 48 bases and is read in frame from base 1. The germline V gene provides CDR1 MGHRA and CDR2 YSYEKL.

The sequencing input was PBMCs. The V gene is TRBV4-1 and the J gene is TRBJ1-2; the D gene is possibly TRBD1, with 6 bases matching. The clonotype was recovered from a human donor in good health (CMV status not recorded). Some clones in this sample may be carry-over from other donors' samples. The CDR3: CASSQDLTGANYGYTF. In nucleotides, the sequence is TGTGCCAGCAGCCAAGACCTGACAGGAGCTAACTATGGCTACACCTTC.